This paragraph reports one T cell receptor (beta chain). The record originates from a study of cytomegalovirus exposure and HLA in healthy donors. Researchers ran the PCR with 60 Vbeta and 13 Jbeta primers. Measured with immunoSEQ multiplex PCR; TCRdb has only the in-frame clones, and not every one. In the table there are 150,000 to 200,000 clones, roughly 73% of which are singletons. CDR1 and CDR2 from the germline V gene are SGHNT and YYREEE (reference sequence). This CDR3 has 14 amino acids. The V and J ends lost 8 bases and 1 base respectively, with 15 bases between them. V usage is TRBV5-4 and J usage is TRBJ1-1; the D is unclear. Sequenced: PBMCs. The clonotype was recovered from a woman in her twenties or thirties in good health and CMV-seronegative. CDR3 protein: CASYLEPTNTEAFF. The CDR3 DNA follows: TGTGCCAGTTACTTGGAGCCCACGAACACTGAAGCTTTCTTT. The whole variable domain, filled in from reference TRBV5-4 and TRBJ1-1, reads ETGVTQSPTHLIKTRGQQVTLRCSSQSGHNTVSWYQQALGQGPQFIFQYYREEENGRGNFPPRFSGLQFPNYSSELNVNALELDDSALYLCASYLEPTNTEAFFGQGTRLTVV.